The clone carrying this TCR beta chain was recorded many times. The sample is drawn from a study of regulatory T cells in long-lasting Graves disease. The CDR3 sequence is 13 residues long. Trimming took off 7 bases at V and 4 bases at J, with 14 bases between the two ends. Time point: persistent/refractory GD, antithyroid drugs over 5 years with positive TRAb. Following extraction of RNA from PBMCs, that RNA was used to make the TCR library. Through Arm-PCR of CDR3 regions and iRepertoire HTBI primers, TCR beta libraries were built. TCRdb independently ran MiXCR on the multiplex PCR reads; one entry per CDR3 protein. The data hold around 450,000 distinct CDR3 sequences, with 20% to 25% observed a single time.

V is TRBV12-3 or TRBV12-4 and J is TRBJ2-7; D gene uncertain. This sequence was found in a female donor with Graves disease. Sequenced material: peripheral blood mononuclear cells (PBMCs), taken when the disease was refractory, from a patient treated with antithyroid drugs. CDR3 DNA: TGTGCCAGCACTCTCAATGGTGGGTACGAGCAGTACTTC. Encoded protein: CASTLNGGYEQYF.